The rows below give T cell receptor beta chains drawn from one sample of a study of shared clonotypes between healthy human individuals. Here immunoSEQ multiplex PCR was the method, and the copy in TCRdb shows in-frame clones only, minus some. The data contain 2,500,000 or so clones, about 90% of them singletons. Sequenced: naive CD4+ T cells from PBMCs. Receptors were obtained from a man between 18 and 29 years old in good health. Some clones in this sample may be carry-over from other donors' samples. CDR3s include the opening cysteine and the closing phenylalanine or tryptophan. The order of the fields is V gene, J gene, D gene, CDR3 protein. A D gene is named only where the DNA matches it firmly.

TRBV7-2	TRBJ2-3	TRBD2	CAGAGDRTDTQYF
TRBV7-9	TRBJ1-1	.	CASTTGGGGTEAFF
TRBV7-2	TRBJ2-5	.	CASSWGGGGQETQYF
TRBV10-3	TRBJ1-1	.	CALPGGITEAFF
TRBV5-1	TRBJ2-7	.	CASRPADNYEQYF
TRBV5-1	TRBJ2-7	TRBD1	CASMPGTGLYEQYF
TRBV21-1	TRBJ1-1	.	CASSIHSEAFF
TRBV28	TRBJ1-2	TRBD1	CASSFWGQGYGPTF
TRBV28	TRBJ1-2	TRBD1	CASSRSPGTGLNYGYTF
TRBV29-1	TRBJ2-2	.	CSVGNRLSTGELFF
TRBV5-4	TRBJ2-3	TRBD1	CASSNRQGAGDTQYF
TRBV5-1	TRBJ2-3	TRBD1	CASSAIQGSDTQYF
TRBV28	TRBJ2-7	TRBD2	CASSAAGGPYEQYF
TRBV6-5	TRBJ1-1	.	CASMYTGLGTEAFF
TRBV7-9	TRBJ1-2	TRBD1	CASSLDRGPGYGYTF
TRBV30	TRBJ2-1	.	CAWGRYNEQFF
TRBV14	TRBJ2-1	TRBD2	CASSQVSSGRYYNEQFF
TRBV5-1	TRBJ2-7	TRBD2	CASSYGTSGRGYEQYF
TRBV7-9	TRBJ1-1	TRBD1	CASSRQGNTEAFF
TRBV7-9	TRBJ2-5	TRBD1	CASSETGTAQETQYF
TRBV7-8	TRBJ2-5	TRBD2	CASSFKGGVGALFETQYF
TRBV4-1	TRBJ2-2	TRBD2	CASRIAGPNTGELFF
TRBV2	TRBJ2-7	TRBD1	CASSAYRGRVYEQYF
TRBV5-1	TRBJ2-1	.	CATSIQGPYNEQFF
TRBV7-3	TRBJ2-7	TRBD2	CASSLFLAGGPHEQYF
TRBV5-1	TRBJ2-1	.	CASSLDVGEQFF
TRBV11-2	TRBJ1-3	.	CASSFLTSGNTIYF
TRBV7-3	TRBJ2-1	.	CASSSVRGAEQFF
TRBV4-3	TRBJ1-2	.	CASSQVGGLYYGYTF
TRBV7-3	TRBJ2-3	.	CASSSGAYFTDTQYF
TRBV6-1	TRBJ2-7	.	CATLGGYEQYF
TRBV5-6	TRBJ1-5	.	CASSAGGRGEYQPQHF
TRBV27	TRBJ1-2	.	CASSLSGGGYGYTF
TRBV6-4	TRBJ1-2	.	CASSDTGEDYGYTF
TRBV7-2	TRBJ2-4	.	CASSPVQGSTGYF
TRBV5-1	TRBJ1-2	TRBD1	CASSSQQGIYGYTF
TRBV28	TRBJ2-7	.	CASSQGRVPYEQYF
TRBV18	TRBJ1-5	.	CASSPGVNQPQHF
TRBV7-3	TRBJ1-1	.	CASSPGQLMNTEAFF
TRBV5-1	TRBJ2-3	.	CASSPGGGSTDTQYF
TRBV4-3	TRBJ2-7	.	CASSQVPPDGTYPYEQYF
TRBV28	TRBJ1-2	.	CASSLTGGYGYTF
TRBV28	TRBJ2-5	TRBD2	CASSPGLAGGRETQYF
TRBV6-6	TRBJ2-5	.	CAASSAAETQYF
TRBV7-2	TRBJ2-7	.	CASSLSTEQYF
TRBV6-5	TRBJ2-7	.	CASSYRQGIYEQYF
TRBV7-9	TRBJ1-4	.	CASSPPPGRRDEKLFF
TRBV6-6	TRBJ2-1	.	CASSATGPNYNEQFF
TRBV30	TRBJ2-5	.	CAWIGYSPEAQYF
TRBV29-1	TRBJ2-7	.	CSGNYEQYF
TRBV29-1	TRBJ2-3	.	CSAERQSLSTDTQYF
TRBV27	TRBJ1-1	TRBD1	CASSFLDRVNTEAFF
TRBV2	TRBJ2-5	.	CASSGAVGTQETQYF
TRBV28	TRBJ1-6	.	CASSLSAGNSPLHF
TRBV7-8	TRBJ2-7	.	CASRFKEPGSYEQYF
TRBV6-5	TRBJ2-6	.	CASRTLQAGANVLTF